This T cell receptor beta chain was sequenced for a study of CD8 T cells in Susac syndrome. This CDR3 has 13 amino acids. V dropped 5 bases and J dropped 3 bases, with 8 bases sitting between them. Random-hexamer reverse transcription was applied to about 0.45 to 1 ug RNA. TCRdb ran MiXCR on the immunoSEQ multiplex PCR reads and lists one entry per CDR3 protein. The sample has 150,000 to 200,000 distinct CDR3 sequences, less than 95% seen once. The receptor was derived from a human donor with multiple sclerosis. The specimen sequenced was CD4+ T cells from PBMCs. This sequence joins TRBV12-3 or TRBV12-4 and TRBJ1-5, with D unresolved. In DNA, the CDR3 is TGTGCCAGCAGTACCGACAACAATCAGCCCCAGCATTTT. Translation gives CASSTDNNQPQHF.